Sequencing of this T cell receptor (beta chain) was carried out in a study of B cell selection in AIRE deficiency. Study-level findings and limits: Of around 3,700 shared Treg TCRbeta sequences, roughly 32% were healthy-donor-only and about 9.1% patient-only. Shared Treg sequences had shorter CDR3s, biased toward rearrangements with few non-templated insertions.

The regulatory T cell sort gate was CD4+CD25hiCD127low/negative. Controls came from healthy donors unrelated to patients. There are a few counts of this clone. Its target is unknown. The data were produced by immunoSEQ multiplex PCR, yet TCRdb's version contains in-frame clones alone and is incomplete. The table includes about 22,000 clones, around 90% detected once. The TCR originated in a human donor in good health. The sample consisted of CD4+CD25+ Tregs sorted from PBMCs.

This chain's CDR3 is CASSLGGSRNYGYTF. The DNA for the CDR3 is TGCGCCAGCAGCTTGGGAGGGAGCAGAAACTATGGCTACACCTTC. The chain couples TRBV5-1 to TRBJ1-2; no clear D. V lost 0 bases, J lost 2 bases, and 11 bases lay in between. The CDR3 runs 15 residues. Germline assignment: CDR1 SGHRS and CDR2 YFSETQ.